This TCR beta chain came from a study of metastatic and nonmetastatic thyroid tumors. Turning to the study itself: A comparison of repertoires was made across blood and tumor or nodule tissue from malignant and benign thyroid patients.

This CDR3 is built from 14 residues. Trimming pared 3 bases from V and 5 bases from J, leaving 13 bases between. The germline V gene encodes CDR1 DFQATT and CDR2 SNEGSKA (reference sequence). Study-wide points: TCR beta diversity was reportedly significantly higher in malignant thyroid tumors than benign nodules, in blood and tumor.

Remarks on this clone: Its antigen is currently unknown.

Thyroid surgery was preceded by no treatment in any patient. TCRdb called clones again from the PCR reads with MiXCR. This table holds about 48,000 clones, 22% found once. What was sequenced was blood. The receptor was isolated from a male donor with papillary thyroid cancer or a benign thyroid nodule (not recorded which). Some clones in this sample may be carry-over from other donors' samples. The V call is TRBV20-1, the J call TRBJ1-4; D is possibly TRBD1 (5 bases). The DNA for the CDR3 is TGCAGTGCTAGGGGGGGAGGAGGGAATGAAAAACTGTTTTTT. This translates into CSARGGGGNEKLFF.